The 10 T cell receptor beta chains in this list originate from one sample, sequenced in a study of shared clonotypes between healthy human individuals. The repertoire was sequenced with immunoSEQ multiplex PCR; TCRdb's copy has only in-frame clones and lacks some. The table shows 2 million to 2.5 million clones, with 90% to 96% occurring only once. The sample was naive CD4+ T cells sorted from blood. Subset of the sample: CD45RA+ positively selected. Every receptor here comes from a man younger than 35 in good health.

J is TRBJ1-2 and V is TRBV2, with TRBD1 as a possible D gene (5 bases). The CDR3 contains 15 residues. V lost 2 bases and J lost 7, with 17 bases in between. The germline V gene has CDR1 SNHLY and CDR2 FYNNEI. CDR3 protein: CASSERQGDVSGYTF. The CDR3 DNA is TGTGCCAGCAGTGAAAGGCAGGGTGATGTAAGTGGCTACACCTTC.

V usage is TRBV5-1 and J usage is TRBJ2-4, with 8 bases matching TRBD2. J gave up 7 bases and V 4 bases, and 7 bases lay outside the gene matches. Germline V gene sequence: CDR1 SGHRS, CDR2 YFSETQ. This CDR3 spans 14 amino acids. CDR3 bases: TGCGCCAGCAGCGGATTAGCGGGATCGAACATTCAGTACTTC. Translated: CASSGLAGSNIQYF.

The V gene is TRBV5-1, the J gene TRBJ2-7, with D uncertain. Germline V gene data show CDR1 as SGHRS and CDR2 as YFSETQ. This CDR3 comprises 12 residues. V lost 4 bases and J lost 2, with 7 bases in between. CDR3 loop: CASSVDAYEQYF. The CDR3 DNA sequence: TGCGCCAGCAGCGTAGACGCCTACGAGCAGTACTTC. The whole variable domain, filled in from reference TRBV5-1 and TRBJ2-7, reads KAGVTQTPRYLIKTRGQQVTLSCSPISGHRSVSWYQQTPGQGLQFLFEYFSETQRNKGNFPGRFSGRQFSNSRSEMNVSTLELGDSALYLCASSVDAYEQYFGPGTRLTVT.

This clone was seen a single time. J is TRBJ2-2 and V is TRBV5-4, with 12 bases aligning to TRBD1. Germline assignment: CDR1 SGHNT and CDR2 YYREEE (reference sequence). The CDR3 contains 16 residues. V dropped 3 bases and J dropped 5; count of bases not matched to a gene: 5. CDR3 in amino acids: CASSSSGQGATGELFF. CDR3 coding DNA: TGTGCCAGCAGCTCGTCGGGACAGGGGGCGACCGGGGAGCTGTTTTTT.

The rearrangement uses TRBV7-2 and TRBJ1-5; no definite D call. Looked up from germline, CDR1 is SGHTA and CDR2 is FQGNSA. V was shortened by 3 bases and J by 5 bases, with 8 bases between the two germline ends. This CDR3 has 13 residues. This CDR3 is CASSLTFDQPQHF. The CDR3, as DNA: TGTGCCAGCAGCTTGACCTTTGATCAGCCCCAGCATTTT. The full variable domain, completed using reference TRBV7-2 and TRBJ1-5, is GAGVSQSPSNKVTEKGKDVELRCDPISGHTALYWYRQSLGQGLEFLIYFQGNSAPDKSGLPSDRFSAERTGGSVSTLTIQRTQQEDSAVYLCASSLTFDQPQHFGDGTRLSIL.

This clone was recorded a few times. V and J are TRBV18 and TRBJ1-5, with D perhaps matching TRBD1 (6 bases). The V and J ends lost 5 bases and 5 bases respectively, with 10 bases between them. The length of the CDR3 is 13 residues. The V gene's germline CDR1 is KGHSH and CDR2 LQKENI. The CDR3 is CASSTQGDQPQHF. The CDR3 region has the DNA TGTGCCAGCTCAACACAGGGAGATCAGCCCCAGCATTTT.

The CDR3, as DNA: TGTGCCAGCAGCTTGGGTCAGATAAATGAAAAACTGTTTTTT. Protein product: CASSLGQINEKLFF. The chain is built from TRBV7-9 and TRBJ1-4; no firm D call. From germline, CDR1 is SEHNR and CDR2 FQNEAQ (reference sequence). This CDR3 is 14 amino acids long. V was clipped by 3 bases and J by 5 bases, with 10 bases between them. Full variable domain (rest looked up from reference TRBV7-9 and TRBJ1-4): DTGVSQNPRHKITKRGQNVTFRCDPISEHNRLYWYRQTLGQGPEFLTYFQNEAQLEKSRLLSDRFSAERPKGSFSTLEIQRTEQGDSAMYLCASSLGQINEKLFFGSGTQLSVL.

This chain joins TRBV5-6 and TRBJ2-5; 8 nucleotides match TRBD1. CDR1 SGHDT and CDR2 YYEEEE come from the germline V gene. V lost 2 bases to trimming and J lost 5 bases; unmatched junction nucleotides: 5. The CDR3 loop spans 14 amino acids. CDR3 region: CASSLGQGLETQYF. The CDR3 region has the DNA TGTGCCAGCAGCTTAGGACAGGGCTTGGAGACCCAGTACTTC.

The gene calls are TRBV6-7 and TRBJ2-5; the D is unclear. TRBV6-7 is an ORF, and what it does is uncertain. The CDR3 is 12 residues long. V shed 7 bases and J shed 4 bases, with 10 bases lying between them. This chain's CDR3 is CASIWLTETQYF. CDR3 DNA: TGTGCCAGCATTTGGCTAACAGAGACCCAGTACTTC.

This clone occurred once. The chain is built from TRBV10-1 and TRBJ2-3; 9 bases agree with TRBD2. CDR1 and CDR2 from the germline V gene are WNHNN and SYGVQD (reference sequence). The CDR3 length is 16 residues. Germline trimming cut 0 bases from V and 5 bases from J; bases unmatched to any gene: 6. CDR3 region: CASSESRAGGGDTQYF. Here the CDR3 DNA reads TGCGCCAGCAGTGAGTCTCGTGCGGGAGGGGGAGATACGCAGTATTTT.